The rows below give T cell receptor beta chains drawn from one sample of a study of blood T cell repertoires in COVID-19. Sequencing used immunoSEQ multiplex PCR; TCRdb keeps in-frame clones, though not all of them. The sample contains roughly 500,000 clones, approximately 83% of which appear only once. The sequenced sample was peripheral blood. These receptor sequences come from a human donor in a cohort sampled during active COVID-19. CDR3s include the opening cysteine and the closing phenylalanine or tryptophan.

>TRBV19|TRBJ1-5|17
CASTHSYGGDSNQPQHF
>TRBV6-5|TRBJ2-1|15
CASSYRDRVYNEQFF
>TRBV2|TRBJ2-5|15
CASWGLASVQETQYF
>TRBV7-2|TRBJ2-7|15
CASSSGTSPIYEQYF
>TRBV15|TRBJ2-7|14
CATRASGRSYEQYF
>TRBV7-2|TRBJ2-7|15
CASSPPPGGGYEQYF
>TRBV3-1/TRBV3-2|TRBJ2-1|14
CASSRGTSDNEQFF
>TRBV27|TRBJ2-3|16
CASSRGQPGSPDTQYF
>TRBV4-1|TRBJ1-5|16
CASSQEQGRPNQPQHF
>TRBV5-8|TRBJ2-6|14
CASSYRAGANVLTF
>TRBV18|TRBJ1-5|17
CASSLGQERNSNQPQHF
>TRBV25-1|TRBJ1-2|15
CASSEFRGHEVGYTF
>TRBV29-1|TRBJ1-2|14
CSVEGPGVSNGYTF
>TRBV5-4|TRBJ2-1|14
CASSPRGGNNEQFF
>TRBV10-3|TRBJ2-1|14
CAIGAGSSYNEQFF
>TRBV4-1|TRBJ2-3|18
CASSQTGTSGYQTDTQYF
>TRBV10-1|TRBJ1-3|17
CASSNKRGRAFANTIYF
>TRBV5-5|TRBJ2-5|15
CASSPALGRQETQYF
>TRBV9|TRBJ2-1|16
CASSVVGGAYFDEQFF
>TRBV7-3|TRBJ1-2|13
CASSFGANYGYTF
>TRBV19|TRBJ1-2|13
CASSIRDSHGYTF
>TRBV18|TRBJ2-7|13
CASSPAAAYEQYF
>TRBV3-1/TRBV3-2|TRBJ2-7|17
CASSQGVSSVRFYEQYF
>TRBV4-3|TRBJ1-4|18
CASSQDLFRVATNEKLFF
>TRBV7-3|TRBJ2-1|15
CASSLTGDRAYEQFF
>TRBV25-1|TRBJ1-1|13
CASSDSTMTEAFF